The 20 T cell receptor beta chains in this list originate from one sample, sequenced in a study of Tregs in tolerant kidney transplant recipients. Mixed chimerism was transient after nonmyeloablative marrow transplants from related graft donors. Libraries were prepared by immunoSEQ multiplex PCR; TCRdb keeps only in-frame clonotypes and omits some of them. The sample has roughly 52,000 clones, over 80% seen once. Source: CD8+ T cells from blood (PBMCs), taken 24 months after the transplant. These TCRs come from a human patient who received a combined kidney and bone marrow transplant. These T cells may partly come from the graft donor.

The chain carries TRBV9 and TRBJ1-1, with 7 nucleotides matching TRBD1. CDR1 and CDR2 from the germline V gene are SGDLS and YYNGEE. J gave up 6 bases and V 0 bases, and 5 bases lay outside the gene matches. The CDR3 contains 14 residues. The CDR3 DNA is TGTGCCAGCAGCGTAGCGGCAGGGACAGCTGAAGCTTTCTTT. This encodes CASSVAAGTAEAFF.

The chain has TRBV7-7 and TRBJ1-2; 8 nucleotides agree with TRBD1. Trimming took 5 bases from V and 2 from J; bases not matched to a gene: 10. Per germline, CDR1 SSHAT and CDR2 FNYEAQ (reference sequence). The CDR3 contains 16 residues. In DNA, the CDR3 is TGTGCCAGCAGCCGACCGGACAGGGAGGGGAACTATGGCTACACCTTC. Translating gives CASSRPDREGNYGYTF.

The count of this clone is one. This chain uses TRBV13 with TRBJ2-7; a possible D gene is TRBD2 (5 bases). This CDR3 spans 14 amino acids. V was pared by 0 bases and J by 0 bases, with 6 bases between. CDR1 and CDR2 (germline): PRHDT, FYEKMQ (reference sequence). CDR3 loop: CASSLGRASYEQYF. The DNA of the CDR3 is TGTGCCAGCAGCTTAGGGCGGGCCTCCTACGAGCAGTACTTC.

This CDR3 reads CASRPGGSSYGYTF. CDR3 DNA: TGTGCCAGCAGACCAGGGGGCTCCTCCTATGGCTACACCTTC. J is TRBJ1-2 and V is TRBV27; TRBD1 aligns across 8 bases. V was clipped by 6 bases and J by 4 bases; unmatched bases: 7. This CDR3 has 14 amino acids. Germline loops: CDR1 MNHEY, CDR2 SMNVEV (reference sequence).

V and J are TRBV4-3 and TRBJ2-7, with D possibly TRBD2 on 6 matching bases. V lost 1 base to trimming and J lost 2 bases, with 12 bases between them. Germline values: CDR1 LGHNA, CDR2 YSLEER. The CDR3 runs 15 residues. The CDR3: CASSQGLGEAYEQYF. The CDR3 nucleotides are TGCGCCAGCAGCCAAGGACTAGGGGAGGCCTACGAGCAGTACTTC.

This chain joins TRBV7-9 and TRBJ2-7, with TRBD1 matching 7 bases. Trimming cost V 5 bases and J 3 bases; bases outside gene matches: 4. The CDR3 runs to 13 residues. Germline CDR1 and CDR2: SEHNR and FQNEAQ (reference sequence). Here the CDR3 reads CASSRQGFYEQYF. CDR3 nucleotide sequence: TGTGCCAGCAGCCGACAGGGCTTCTACGAGCAGTACTTC.

The rearrangement joins TRBV6-1 to TRBJ2-2, with a possible D match to TRBD2 (5 bases). Trimming left V 3 bases short and J 5 bases short, with 10 bases between. Germline-derived CDR1 and CDR2 are MNHNS and SASEGT. The CDR3 consists of 14 residues. CDR3 nucleotide sequence: TGTGCCAGCAGTGAGGTCGGGGTGACCGGGGAGCTGTTTTTT. Its protein is CASSEVGVTGELFF.

V gene TRBV4-1 combines with J gene TRBJ2-1, with 8 bases identical to TRBD1. V lost 1 base and J lost 5; bases outside the gene matches: 7. Germline loops: CDR1 MGHRA, CDR2 YSYEKL. The CDR3 has 16 residues. CDR3 residues: CASSQVTGGLNNEQFF. The CDR3 nucleotides are TGCGCCAGCAGCCAAGTAACAGGGGGACTGAACAATGAGCAGTTCTTC.

CDR3 DNA: TGCGCCAGCAAAGGACTAGCGGGGAAACCGACAGATACGCAGTATTTT. Its protein is CASKGLAGKPTDTQYF. The rearrangement joins TRBV5-1 to TRBJ2-3, with TRBD2 matching over 12 bases. CDR3 length equals 16 residues. With V trimmed by 6 bases and J by 3 bases, 8 bases remained unmatched. CDR1 is SGHRS, CDR2 YFSETQ, per germline.

This chain joins TRBV4-1 and TRBJ1-2, with 10 bases that match TRBD1. Germline loops: CDR1 MGHRA, CDR2 YSYEKL. The CDR3 is made up of 17 amino acids. Trimming at V came to 5 bases and at J to 4 bases, leaving 13 bases not matched to a gene. For the CDR3, the DNA is TGCGCCAGCAGCACGACCAGATTGGGACAGGGGCTCTATGGCTACACCTTC. Translating it yields CASSTTRLGQGLYGYTF.

The chain is built from TRBV4-1 and TRBJ2-4, with TRBD1 identical over 11 bases. Germline CDR1 and CDR2: MGHRA and YSYEKL. The CDR3 runs to 14 residues. J was trimmed by 15 bases and V by 2 bases; bases with no gene match: 9. As DNA, the CDR3 is TGCGCCAGCAGCCAATTAGAGGACAGGGGGCCATGGTACTTC. Translated: CASSQLEDRGPWYF.

The CDR3 reads CASSQEGGQGTPFNYGYTF. CDR3 in DNA: TGCGCCAGCAGCCAAGAAGGGGGACAGGGAACACCCTTTAACTATGGCTACACCTTC. The V and J genes are TRBV4-1 and TRBJ1-2; TRBD1 matches 9 bases. Germline CDR1 and CDR2: MGHRA and YSYEKL. CDR3 length equals 19 residues. The J segment lost 1 base and the V segment lost 0 bases, leaving 12 bases of the junction unmatched.

This chain uses TRBV20-1 with TRBJ2-5; TRBD1 aligns across 7 bases. V trimming: 5 bases; J trimming: 11 bases; junction bases outside the gene matches: 8. The CDR3 runs 11 residues. The germline gives CDR1 DFQATT, CDR2 SNEGSKA (reference sequence). CDR3: CSAARQGRQYF. CDR3 coding DNA: TGCAGTGCTGCCCGACAGGGACGGCAGTACTTC.

CDR3 loop: CASSSLPLEQGAAEETQYF. CDR3 sequence (DNA): TGTGCCAGCAGCTCCCTCCCCCTTGAACAGGGGGCGGCTGAAGAGACCCAGTACTTC. This rearrangement joins TRBV7-7 to TRBJ2-5; 9 bases are a match to TRBD1. The junction had 18 bases not matched to a gene; V was cut back by 4 bases and J by 3 bases. This CDR3 is 19 amino acids long. CDR1 is SSHAT and CDR2 is FNYEAQ in the germline V gene (reference sequence).

The J gene is TRBJ1-2, the V gene TRBV6-4; D remains unclear. Germline lookup yields CDR1 MRHNA and CDR2 SNTAGT. The germline V and J ends were trimmed by 4 bases and 0 bases, with 9 bases remaining between them. The CDR3 length is 14 residues. The DNA of the CDR3 is TGTGCCAGCAGTGGAGGCAGAGCTAACTATGGCTACACCTTC. Translation gives CASSGGRANYGYTF.

The chain carries TRBV9 and TRBJ2-1; perhaps TRBD2 as D (6 bases). V shed 0 bases and J shed 8 bases, with 12 bases lying between them. This CDR3 region has 14 residues. CDR1 SGDLS and CDR2 YYNGEE come from the germline V gene. CDR3 amino acids: CASSVASGADEQFF. The DNA for the CDR3 is TGTGCCAGCAGCGTAGCTTCGGGAGCGGATGAGCAGTTCTTC.

The chain has TRBV7-8 and TRBJ1-2, with D unclear. The CDR3 runs 13 residues. Looked up from germline, CDR1 is SGHVS and CDR2 is FQNEAQ. Trimming stripped 1 base from V and 4 bases from J, with 7 bases between. The CDR3 nucleotides are TGTGCCAGCAGCTTAGACACCCGCTATGGCTACACCTTC. Translated, it gives CASSLDTRYGYTF.

The V and J genes are TRBV19 and TRBJ1-2; D is unclear. The CDR3 has 12 residues. Looked up from germline, CDR1 is LNHDA and CDR2 is SQIVND (reference sequence). V gave up 5 bases and J gave up 2 bases, with 6 bases separating them. The CDR3, as DNA: TGTGCCAGTAGTCCTGCGAACTATGGCTACACCTTC. As protein: CASSPANYGYTF.

V gene TRBV7-2 combines with J gene TRBJ2-7; no definite D call. Looked up from germline, CDR1 is SGHTA and CDR2 is FQGNSA. Between the trimmed V and J ends, which lost 2 bases and 3 bases, there was a span of 5 bases. The CDR3 has 12 amino acids. This CDR3 is CASSLLNYEQYF. The CDR3 DNA follows: TGTGCCAGCAGCTTACTAAACTACGAGCAGTACTTC.

In its sample, this clone was seen once. The chain combines TRBV14 with TRBJ2-7; D possibly corresponds to TRBD1 (5 bases). Germline assignment: CDR1 SGHDN and CDR2 FVKESK. The CDR3 runs to 15 residues. V lost 5 bases and J 4 bases, leaving 18 bases between the germline ends. CDR3 loop: CASSGRADVPYEQYF. CDR3 sequence (DNA): TGTGCCAGCAGCGGCAGGGCCGACGTCCCGTACGAGCAGTACTTC.